These T cell receptor beta chains were read from a single sample in a study of blood T cell repertoires in COVID-19. Measured with immunoSEQ multiplex PCR; TCRdb has only the in-frame clones, and not every one. The top ten clones hold approximately 38% of a sample with some 43,000 clones, around 81% of them seen once. Sequencing was performed on peripheral blood. The receptors were gathered from a man aged 40-55 years with active or convalescent COVID-19. Both conserved end residues are part of each CDR3. The size field is filled for only some rows; it gives once, few, many or a size class.

>TRBV7-6|.|TRBJ2-7
CASSRGRGSWDEQYF
>TRBV15|.|TRBJ1-2
CATSSRDRSNYGYTF
>TRBV6-5|.|TRBJ2-1
CASSYPTGYNEQFF
>TRBV11-2|.|TRBJ1-1
CASSSGQGNTEAFF
>TRBV10-3|.|TRBJ1-1
CAARQGLNTEAFF
>TRBV7-9|.|TRBJ2-2
CASSLVRGTNGTGELFF
>TRBV6-4|.|TRBJ1-1
CASSFRGEAFF
>TRBV19|few|TRBJ1-2
CASSMVGGGNYGYTF
>TRBV10-3|.|TRBJ2-5
CAIAERGETQYF
>TRBV28|.|TRBJ1-3
CASSSQTRNTIYF
>TRBV5-1|.|TRBJ1-1
CASSLVENEAFF
>TRBV5-4|.|TRBJ1-3
CASSRDRDSGIYF
>TRBV11-1|.|TRBJ2-2
CASSLSGTGELFF
>TRBV9|.|TRBJ1-2
CASSVGYGSSGYTF
>TRBV6-5|.|TRBJ1-1
CASRAWAGLGTEAFF
>TRBV7-3|.|TRBJ1-1
CASSLLRLNTEAFF